Listed below are T cell receptor beta chains from one sample, sequenced in a study of Ad26.COV2.S vaccination and SARS-CoV-2 variants. The repertoire was sequenced with immunoSEQ multiplex PCR; TCRdb's copy has only in-frame clones and lacks some. The repertoire holds around 350,000 clones, with approximately 81% as singletons. Sequenced here: peripheral blood, sampled in a trial of Ad26.COV2.S vaccine versus placebo. Receptor source: a person aged 18-65 years who received the Ad26.COV2.S COVID-19 vaccine or a placebo. Both conserved end residues are part of each CDR3.

j_call v_call cdr3_aa
TRBJ2-5 TRBV7-2 CASSPGGQQETQYF
TRBJ2-1 TRBV4-3 CASSQGEGSSYNEQFF
TRBJ2-1 TRBV5-1 CASSLVAGSYNEQFF
TRBJ2-7 TRBV21-1 CASSIRWEQYF
TRBJ2-1 TRBV4-3 CASSQERGSGYEQFF
TRBJ2-5 TRBV12-5 CASGPRETQYF
TRBJ2-1 TRBV11-3 CASSLGGLAGAPSSYNEQFF
TRBJ2-3 TRBV4-3 CASSQLAGSTDTQYF
TRBJ2-5 TRBV4-2 CASSQEDGGGETQYF
TRBJ2-4 TRBV18 CASSLTPPRQVLAKNIQYF
TRBJ2-2 TRBV3-1/TRBV3-2 CASSHYRTSGVTGELFF
TRBJ2-7 TRBV9 CASSVGRQVTEQYF
TRBJ2-3 TRBV19 CASSTDRASDTQYF
TRBJ2-2 TRBV4-1 CASSQDWAEGSGELFF
TRBJ2-1 TRBV9 CASSVAIAGVVNEQFF
TRBJ2-3 TRBV5-5 CASSTRRLAGGSDTQYF
TRBJ2-7 TRBV4-3 CASSLFGHQAYEQYF
TRBJ1-4 TRBV5-6 CASSLWANEKLFF
TRBJ1-2 TRBV4-3 CASRPGDGDSYGYTF
TRBJ1-1 TRBV9 CASSVGGQGGTEAFF
TRBJ1-2 TRBV6-6 CASSYSVYYGYTF
TRBJ2-1 TRBV7-9 CASSLAQGINNEQFF
TRBJ2-3 TRBV7-8 CASSLGGTSTDTQYF
TRBJ2-1 TRBV18 CASSRGGSSYNEQFF
TRBJ2-1 TRBV10-3 CAISVSGVDEQFF
TRBJ1-5 TRBV7-2 CASSLRGQVNQPQHF
TRBJ2-5 TRBV28 CASSRREVGRETQYF
TRBJ2-5 TRBV5-1 CASSFAAGVGQETQYF
TRBJ2-1 TRBV5-1 CASSWGSNNEQFF
TRBJ2-1 TRBV19 CASGNLRTSPSYNEQFF
TRBJ2-6 TRBV4-3 CASSQARGSGANVLTF
TRBJ1-5 TRBV6-5 CASRTRNGPQHF
TRBJ2-1 TRBV19 CASRRTSGKPSNEQFF
TRBJ1-1 TRBV20-1 CSASRVGAFF
TRBJ1-2 TRBV6-6 CASRGDTLRGYTF
TRBJ2-7 TRBV6-6 CASSPERTSGEQYF
TRBJ1-1 TRBV4-3 CASSHGQGAEAFF
TRBJ2-7 TRBV28 CASCTLGQGLYEQYF
TRBJ2-3 TRBV5-5 CASSSSGRFTDTQYF
TRBJ2-1 TRBV19 CASSIDTRSYNEQFF
TRBJ2-3 TRBV7-2 CASSLVGQVADTQYF
TRBJ1-1 TRBV6-6 CASRTLGSEAFF
TRBJ1-2 TRBV19 CASSRGNYGYTF
TRBJ2-5 TRBV5-1 CASSLAGAGGQETQYF
TRBJ2-3 TRBV3-1/TRBV3-2 CASSQLSGAADTQYF
TRBJ2-7 TRBV7-5 CVRSLGLAGFSYEQYF
TRBJ2-7 TRBV18 CASSPGQGLTYEQYF
TRBJ2-1 TRBV18 CASSPPNGLAGDNEQFF
TRBJ2-5 TRBV3-1/TRBV3-2 CASSHSLAGGQETQYF
TRBJ1-1 TRBV7-6 CASSNNRGNTEAFF